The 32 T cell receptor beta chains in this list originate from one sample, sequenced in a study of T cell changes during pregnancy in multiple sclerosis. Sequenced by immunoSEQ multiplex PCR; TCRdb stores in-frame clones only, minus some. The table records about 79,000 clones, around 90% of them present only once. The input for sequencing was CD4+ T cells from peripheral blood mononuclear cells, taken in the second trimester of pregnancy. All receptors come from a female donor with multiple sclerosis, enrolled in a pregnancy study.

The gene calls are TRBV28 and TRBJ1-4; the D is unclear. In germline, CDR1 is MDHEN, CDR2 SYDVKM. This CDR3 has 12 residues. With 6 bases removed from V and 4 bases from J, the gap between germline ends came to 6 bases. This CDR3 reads CASRSLNEKLFF. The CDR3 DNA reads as TGTGCCAGCAGAAGCCTTAATGAAAAACTGTTTTTT. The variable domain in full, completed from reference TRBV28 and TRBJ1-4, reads DVKVTQSSRYLVKRTGEKVFLECVQDMDHENMFWYRQDPGLGLRLIYFSYDVKMKEKGDIPEGYSVSREKKERFSLILESASTNQTSMYLCASRSLNEKLFFGSGTQLSVL.

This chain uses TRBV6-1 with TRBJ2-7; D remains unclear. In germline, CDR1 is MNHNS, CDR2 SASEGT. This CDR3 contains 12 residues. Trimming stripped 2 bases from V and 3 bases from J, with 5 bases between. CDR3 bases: TGTGCCAGCAGTGAACCGTACTACGAGCAGTACTTC. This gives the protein CASSEPYYEQYF.

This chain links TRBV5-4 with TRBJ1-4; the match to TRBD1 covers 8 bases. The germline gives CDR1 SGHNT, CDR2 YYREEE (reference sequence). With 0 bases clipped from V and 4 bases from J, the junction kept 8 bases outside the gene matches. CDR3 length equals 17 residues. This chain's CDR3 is CASSLGPTGADNEKLFF. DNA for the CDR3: TGTGCCAGCAGCTTGGGGCCGACAGGGGCCGATAATGAAAAACTGTTTTTT.

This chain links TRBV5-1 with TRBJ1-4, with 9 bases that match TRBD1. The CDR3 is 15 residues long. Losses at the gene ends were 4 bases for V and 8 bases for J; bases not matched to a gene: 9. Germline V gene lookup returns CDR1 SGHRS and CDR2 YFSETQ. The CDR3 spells CASSPQGAGWEKLFF. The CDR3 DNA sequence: TGCGCCAGCAGCCCACAGGGGGCTGGTTGGGAAAAACTGTTTTTT.

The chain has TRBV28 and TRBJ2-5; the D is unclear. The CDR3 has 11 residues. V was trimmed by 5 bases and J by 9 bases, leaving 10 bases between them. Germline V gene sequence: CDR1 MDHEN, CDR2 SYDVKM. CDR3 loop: CASSRRGPQYF. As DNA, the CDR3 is TGTGCCAGCAGTCGGCGCGGTCCCCAGTACTTC.

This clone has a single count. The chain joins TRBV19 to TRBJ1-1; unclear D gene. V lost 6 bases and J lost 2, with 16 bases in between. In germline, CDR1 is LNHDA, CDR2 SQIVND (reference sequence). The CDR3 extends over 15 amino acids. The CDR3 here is CASRPTLLQNTEAFF. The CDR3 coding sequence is TGTGCCAGTAGACCCACCCTCTTACAAAACACTGAAGCTTTCTTT.

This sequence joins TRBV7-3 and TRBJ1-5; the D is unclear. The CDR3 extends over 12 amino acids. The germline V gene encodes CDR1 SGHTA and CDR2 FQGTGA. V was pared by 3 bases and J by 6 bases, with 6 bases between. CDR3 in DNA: TGTGCCAGCAGCTTTCCGGGTCAGCCCCAGCATTTT. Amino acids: CASSFPGQPQHF.

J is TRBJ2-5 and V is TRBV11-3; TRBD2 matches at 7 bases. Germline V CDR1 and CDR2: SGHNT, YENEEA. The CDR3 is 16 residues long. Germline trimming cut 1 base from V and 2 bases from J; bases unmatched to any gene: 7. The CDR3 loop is CASSLGAGTEQETQYF. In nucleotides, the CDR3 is TGTGCCAGCAGCTTAGGAGCGGGAACAGAACAAGAGACCCAGTACTTC.

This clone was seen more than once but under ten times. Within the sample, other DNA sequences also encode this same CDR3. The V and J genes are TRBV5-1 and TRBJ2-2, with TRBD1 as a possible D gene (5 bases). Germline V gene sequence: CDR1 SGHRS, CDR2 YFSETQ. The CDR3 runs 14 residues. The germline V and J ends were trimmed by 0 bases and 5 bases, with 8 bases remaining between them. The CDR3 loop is CASSLGQLTGELFF. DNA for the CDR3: TGCGCCAGCAGCTTGGGACAGCTTACCGGGGAGCTGTTTTTT.

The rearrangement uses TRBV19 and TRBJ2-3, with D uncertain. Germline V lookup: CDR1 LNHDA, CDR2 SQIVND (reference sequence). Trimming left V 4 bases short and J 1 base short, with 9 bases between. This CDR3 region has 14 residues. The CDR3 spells CASSSPSGTDTQYF. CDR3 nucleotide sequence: TGTGCCAGTAGTAGCCCTTCGGGCACAGATACGCAGTATTTT.

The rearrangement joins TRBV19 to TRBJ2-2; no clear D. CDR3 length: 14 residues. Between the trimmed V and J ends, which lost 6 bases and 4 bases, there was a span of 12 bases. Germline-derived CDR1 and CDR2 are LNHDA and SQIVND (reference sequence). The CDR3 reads CASRSVFSTGELFF. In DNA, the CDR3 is TGTGCCAGTAGGTCCGTATTCTCCACCGGGGAGCTGTTTTTT.

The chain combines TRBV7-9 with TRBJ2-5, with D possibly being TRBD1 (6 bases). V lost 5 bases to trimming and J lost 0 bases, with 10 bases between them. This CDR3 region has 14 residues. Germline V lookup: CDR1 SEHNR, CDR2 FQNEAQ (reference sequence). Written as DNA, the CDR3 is TGTGCCAGCAGCAATCAGGGGTACCAAGAGACCCAGTACTTC. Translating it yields CASSNQGYQETQYF.

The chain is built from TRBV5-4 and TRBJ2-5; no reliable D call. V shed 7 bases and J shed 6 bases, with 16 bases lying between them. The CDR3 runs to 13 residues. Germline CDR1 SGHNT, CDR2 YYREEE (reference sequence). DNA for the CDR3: TGTGCCAGCTACGACCCGGCCAGGAAGACCCAGTACTTC. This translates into CASYDPARKTQYF.

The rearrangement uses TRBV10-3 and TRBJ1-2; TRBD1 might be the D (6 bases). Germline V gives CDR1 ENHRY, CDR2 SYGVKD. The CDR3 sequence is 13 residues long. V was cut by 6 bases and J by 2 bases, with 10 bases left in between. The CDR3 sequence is CAIRGTTNYGYTF. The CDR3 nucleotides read TGTGCCATCAGGGGGACAACCAACTATGGCTACACCTTC.

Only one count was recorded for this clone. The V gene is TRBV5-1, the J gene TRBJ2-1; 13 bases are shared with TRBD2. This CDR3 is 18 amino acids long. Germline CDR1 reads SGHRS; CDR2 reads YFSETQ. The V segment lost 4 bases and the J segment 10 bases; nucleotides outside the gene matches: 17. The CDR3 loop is CASSGVGTSGISVGEQFF. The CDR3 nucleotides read TGCGCCAGCAGCGGCGTCGGGACTAGCGGGATTTCAGTTGGCGAGCAGTTCTTC.

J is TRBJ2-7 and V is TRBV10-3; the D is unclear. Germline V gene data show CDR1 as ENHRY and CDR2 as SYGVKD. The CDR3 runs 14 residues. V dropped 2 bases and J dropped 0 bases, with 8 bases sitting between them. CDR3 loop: CAISEQVSSYEQYF. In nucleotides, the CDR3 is TGTGCCATCAGTGAGCAGGTGAGCTCCTACGAGCAGTACTTC.

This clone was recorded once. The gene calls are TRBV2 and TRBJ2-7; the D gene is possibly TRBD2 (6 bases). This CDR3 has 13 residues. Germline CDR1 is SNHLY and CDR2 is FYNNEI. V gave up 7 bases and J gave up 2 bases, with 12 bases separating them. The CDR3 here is CASIDGGTYEQYF. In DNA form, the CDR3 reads TGTGCCAGCATCGACGGGGGAACCTACGAGCAGTACTTC.

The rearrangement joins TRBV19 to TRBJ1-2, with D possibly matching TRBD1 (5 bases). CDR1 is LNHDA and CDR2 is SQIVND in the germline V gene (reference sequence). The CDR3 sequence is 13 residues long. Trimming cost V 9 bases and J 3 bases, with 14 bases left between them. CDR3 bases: TGTGCCAGCAGGGCAGATACAGACTATGGCTACACCTTC. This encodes CASRADTDYGYTF.

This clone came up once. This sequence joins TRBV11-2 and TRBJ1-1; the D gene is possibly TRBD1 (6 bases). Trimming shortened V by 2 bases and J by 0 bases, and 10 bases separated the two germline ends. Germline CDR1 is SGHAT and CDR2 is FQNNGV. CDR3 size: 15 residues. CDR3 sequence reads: CASSLRGTLNTEAFF. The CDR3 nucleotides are TGTGCCAGCAGCTTAAGGGGGACATTGAACACTGAAGCTTTCTTT.

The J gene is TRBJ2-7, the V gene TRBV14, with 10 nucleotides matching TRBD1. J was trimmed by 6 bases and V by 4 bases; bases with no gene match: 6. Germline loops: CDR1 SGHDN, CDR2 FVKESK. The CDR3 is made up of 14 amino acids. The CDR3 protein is CASSPGTGVGEQYF. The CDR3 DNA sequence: TGTGCCAGCAGCCCGGGGACAGGGGTTGGCGAGCAGTACTTC. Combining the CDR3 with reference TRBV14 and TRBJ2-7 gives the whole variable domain EAGVTQFPSHSVIEKGQTVTLRCDPISGHDNLYWYRRVMGKEIKFLLHFVKESKQDESGMPNNRFLAERTGGTYSTLKVQPAELEDSGVYFCASSPGTGVGEQYFGPGTRLTVT.

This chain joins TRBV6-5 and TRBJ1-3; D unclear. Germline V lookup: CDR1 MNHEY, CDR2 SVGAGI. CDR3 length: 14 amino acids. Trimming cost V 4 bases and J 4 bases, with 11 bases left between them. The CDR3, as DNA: TGTGCCAGCAGTTTGGCGGGGATCGGAAACACCATATATTTT. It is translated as CASSLAGIGNTIYF.

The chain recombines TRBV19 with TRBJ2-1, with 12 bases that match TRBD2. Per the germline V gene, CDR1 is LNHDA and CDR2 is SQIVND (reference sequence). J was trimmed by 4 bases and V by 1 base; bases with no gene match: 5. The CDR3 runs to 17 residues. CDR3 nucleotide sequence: TGTGCCAGTAGTATAGCTAGCGGGAGGGCCCTTTACAATGAGCAGTTCTTC. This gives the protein CASSIASGRALYNEQFF.

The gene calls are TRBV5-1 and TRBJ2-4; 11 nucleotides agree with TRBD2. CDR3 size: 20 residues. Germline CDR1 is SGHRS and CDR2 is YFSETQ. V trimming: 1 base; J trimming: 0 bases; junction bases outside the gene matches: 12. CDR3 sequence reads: CASSLTLTSGTGLAKNIQYF. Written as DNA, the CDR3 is TGCGCCAGCAGCTTGACGCTGACTAGCGGGACAGGACTAGCCAAAAACATTCAGTACTTC.

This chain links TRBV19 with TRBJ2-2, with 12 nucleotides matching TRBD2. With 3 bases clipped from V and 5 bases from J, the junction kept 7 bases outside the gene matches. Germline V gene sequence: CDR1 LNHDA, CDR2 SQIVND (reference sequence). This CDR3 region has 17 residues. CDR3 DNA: TGTGCCAGTAGTATGCTAGCGGGAGGGGGGGCTACCGGGGAGCTGTTTTTT. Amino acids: CASSMLAGGGATGELFF.

DNA for the CDR3: TGCGCCAGCAGCTCGGGCGGGGGCGCGAACACCGGGGAGCTGTTTTTT. This gives the protein CASSSGGGANTGELFF. V is TRBV5-1 and J is TRBJ2-2, with a weak D call TRBD2 (7 bases). Looked up from germline, CDR1 is SGHRS and CDR2 is YFSETQ. V lost 3 bases and J lost 0, with 12 bases in between. The CDR3 runs 16 residues.

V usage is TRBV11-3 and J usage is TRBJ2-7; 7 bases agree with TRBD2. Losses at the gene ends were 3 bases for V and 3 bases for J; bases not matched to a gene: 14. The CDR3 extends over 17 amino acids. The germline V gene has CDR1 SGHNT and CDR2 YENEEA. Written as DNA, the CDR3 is TGTGCCAGCAGCTTGGGGGGGGTTTCACCCTGGAACTACGAGCAGTACTTC. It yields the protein CASSLGGVSPWNYEQYF.

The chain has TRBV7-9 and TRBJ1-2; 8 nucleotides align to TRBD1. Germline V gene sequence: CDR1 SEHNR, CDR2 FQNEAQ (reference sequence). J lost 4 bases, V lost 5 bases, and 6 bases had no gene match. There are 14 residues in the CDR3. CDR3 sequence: CASSPPGTGYGYTF. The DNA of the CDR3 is TGTGCCAGCAGCCCCCCCGGGACAGGCTATGGCTACACCTTC.

CDR3 bases: TGTGCCAGCAGCAAGCCAGGGGGCTCTGATCAGCCCCAGCATTTT. Translation gives CASSKPGGSDQPQHF. The chain couples TRBV7-9 to TRBJ1-5; 8 positions match TRBD1. V dropped 5 bases and J dropped 5; count of bases not matched to a gene: 8. This CDR3 is 15 amino acids long. Germline lookup yields CDR1 SEHNR and CDR2 FQNEAQ (reference sequence).

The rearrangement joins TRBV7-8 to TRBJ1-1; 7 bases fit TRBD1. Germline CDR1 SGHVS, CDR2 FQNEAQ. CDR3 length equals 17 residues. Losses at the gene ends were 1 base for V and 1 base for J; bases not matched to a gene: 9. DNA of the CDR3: TGTGCCAGCAGCTTAGGAGGGGGCAAGGTGGCGAACACTGAAGCTTTCTTT. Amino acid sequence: CASSLGGGKVANTEAFF.

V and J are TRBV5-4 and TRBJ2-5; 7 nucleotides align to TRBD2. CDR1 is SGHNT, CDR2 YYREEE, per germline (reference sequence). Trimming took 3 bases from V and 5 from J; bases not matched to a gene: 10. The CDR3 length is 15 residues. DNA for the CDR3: TGTGCCAGCAGCTCCGCGGGGGTGGGGTACGAGACCCAGTACTTC. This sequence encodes CASSSAGVGYETQYF.

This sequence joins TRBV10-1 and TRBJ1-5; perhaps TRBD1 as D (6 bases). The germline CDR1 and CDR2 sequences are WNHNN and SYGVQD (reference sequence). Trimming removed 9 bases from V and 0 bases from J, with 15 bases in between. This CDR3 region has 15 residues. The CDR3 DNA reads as TGCGCCAGGAATAAAGGACAGTATAGCAATCAGCCCCAGCATTTT. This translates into CARNKGQYSNQPQHF.

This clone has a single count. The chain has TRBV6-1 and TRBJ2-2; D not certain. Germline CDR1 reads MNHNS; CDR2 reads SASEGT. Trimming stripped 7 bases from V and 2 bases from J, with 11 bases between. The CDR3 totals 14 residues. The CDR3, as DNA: TGTGCCAGCATTTCTCAACAAAACACCGGGGAGCTGTTTTTT. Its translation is CASISQQNTGELFF.